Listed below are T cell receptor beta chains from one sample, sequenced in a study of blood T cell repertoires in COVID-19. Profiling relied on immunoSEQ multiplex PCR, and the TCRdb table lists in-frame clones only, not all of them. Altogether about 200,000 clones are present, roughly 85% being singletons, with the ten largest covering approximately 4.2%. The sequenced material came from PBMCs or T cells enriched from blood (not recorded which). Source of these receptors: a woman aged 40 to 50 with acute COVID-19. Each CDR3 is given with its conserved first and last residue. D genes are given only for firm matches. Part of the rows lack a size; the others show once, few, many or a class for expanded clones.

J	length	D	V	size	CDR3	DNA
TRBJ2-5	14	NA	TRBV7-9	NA	CASSFTGTQETQYF	TGTGCCAGCAGCTTTACAGGGACACAAGAGACCCAGTACTTC
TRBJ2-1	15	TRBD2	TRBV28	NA	CASSLRASGSGEQFF	TGTGCCAGCAGTTTAAGGGCTAGCGGGAGCGGTGAGCAGTTCTTC
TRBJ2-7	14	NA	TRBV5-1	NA	CASRPFREGDEQYF	TGCGCCAGCAGACCCTTCAGGGAGGGGGACGAGCAGTACTTC
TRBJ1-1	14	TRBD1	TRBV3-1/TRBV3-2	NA	CASSQQGASAEAFF	TGTGCCAGCAGCCAACAGGGGGCTAGCGCTGAAGCTTTCTTT
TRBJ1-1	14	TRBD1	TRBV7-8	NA	CASSGQGAVTEAFF	TGTGCCAGCAGCGGACAGGGGGCTGTCACTGAAGCTTTCTTT
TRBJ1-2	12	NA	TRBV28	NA	CATTTEPHGYTF	TGTGCCACCACGACAGAACCCCATGGCTACACCTTC
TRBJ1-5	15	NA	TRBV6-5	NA	CASSKTFRPNQPQHF	TGTGCCAGCAGTAAGACTTTTCGCCCTAATCAGCCCCAGCATTTT
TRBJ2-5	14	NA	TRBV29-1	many	CSVVGGIHQETQYF	TGCAGCGTTGTGGGGGGTATCCACCAAGAGACCCAGTACTTC
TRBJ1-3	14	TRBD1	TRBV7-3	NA	CASLTGGNGNTIYF	TGTGCCAGCTTAACAGGGGGTAATGGAAACACCATATATTTT
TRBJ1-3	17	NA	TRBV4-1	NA	CASSQGEGRYSGNTIYF	TGCGCCAGCAGCCAAGGGGAGGGTAGATACTCTGGAAACACCATATATTTT
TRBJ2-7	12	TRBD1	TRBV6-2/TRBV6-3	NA	CASSPTGVEQYF	TGTGCCAGCAGTCCGACAGGGGTCGAGCAGTACTTC
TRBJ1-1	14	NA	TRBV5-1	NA	CASGTGTLNTEAFF	TGCGCCAGCGGTACCGGGACACTGAACACTGAAGCTTTCTTT
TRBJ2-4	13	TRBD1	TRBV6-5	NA	CASTGTGGHIQYF	TGTGCCAGCACCGGGACAGGGGGACACATTCAGTACTTC
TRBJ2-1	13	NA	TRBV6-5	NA	CASRAGVYNEQFF	TGTGCCAGCAGGGCCGGAGTCTACAATGAGCAGTTCTTC
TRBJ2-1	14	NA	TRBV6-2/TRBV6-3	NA	CASSPPLANNEQFF	TGTGCCAGCAGCCCCCCTCTAGCGAACAATGAGCAGTTCTTC
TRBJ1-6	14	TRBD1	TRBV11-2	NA	CASSQGTGNSPLHF	TGTGCCAGCAGCCAGGGGACAGGCAATTCACCCCTCCACTTT
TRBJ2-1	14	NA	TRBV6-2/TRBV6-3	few	CASSYPRDKNEQFF	TGTGCCAGCAGTTACCCCCGGGACAAAAATGAGCAGTTCTTC
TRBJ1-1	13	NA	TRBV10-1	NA	CASSGRRGTEAFF	TGCGCCAGCAGCGGGAGGAGGGGTACTGAAGCTTTCTTT
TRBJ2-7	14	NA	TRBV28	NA	CASSSPDNSYEQYF	TGTGCCAGCAGTTCCCCTGACAACTCCTACGAGCAGTACTTC
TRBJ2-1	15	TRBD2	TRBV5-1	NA	CASSSSGRAVNEQFF	TGCGCCAGCAGCTCTAGCGGGAGGGCCGTGAATGAGCAGTTCTTC
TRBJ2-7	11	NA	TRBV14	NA	CASSHSHEQYF	TGTGCCAGCAGCCACAGTCACGAGCAGTACTTC
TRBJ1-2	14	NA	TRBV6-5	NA	CASSYSWGNYGYTF	TGTGCCAGCAGTTACTCGTGGGGCAACTATGGCTACACCTTC
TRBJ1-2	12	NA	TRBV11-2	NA	CASSLGASGYTF	TGTGCCAGCAGCTTAGGGGCGAGCGGCTACACCTTC
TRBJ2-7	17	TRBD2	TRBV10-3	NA	CAIADPGLAIDSYEQYF	TGTGCCATCGCGGACCCTGGACTAGCGATAGACTCCTACGAGCAGTACTTC
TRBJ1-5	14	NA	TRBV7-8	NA	CASSYIRGNQPQHF	TGTGCCAGCAGCTACATCCGGGGCAATCAGCCCCAGCATTTT
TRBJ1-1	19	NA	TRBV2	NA	CASSHPSDRGDPRTVGAFF	TGTGCCAGCAGTCACCCTTCGGACCGGGGGGACCCCCGGACAGTCGGAGCTTTCTTT
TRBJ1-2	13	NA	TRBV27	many	CASSQVAGPGYTF	TGTGCCAGCAGTCAGGTGGCAGGGCCTGGCTACACCTTC
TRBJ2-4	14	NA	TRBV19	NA	CASSSGLAKNIQYF	TGTGCCAGTAGTAGCGGATTAGCCAAAAACATTCAGTACTTC
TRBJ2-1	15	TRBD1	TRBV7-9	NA	CASSVPGQGNNEQFF	TGTGCCAGCAGCGTCCCGGGACAGGGTAACAATGAGCAGTTCTTC